Following are 20 T cell receptor beta chains from one sample sequenced in a study of blood T cell repertoires in COVID-19. Produced via immunoSEQ multiplex PCR; TCRdb's table is partial and in-frame only. Here the sample spans roughly 250,000 clones, about 89% being singletons. The sequenced material came from peripheral blood. These receptors came from a man aged 25 to 40 with acute or convalescent COVID-19.

The chain joins TRBV25-1 to TRBJ1-4, with 7 bases aligning to TRBD1. CDR3 length: 14 residues. Trimming took 6 bases from V and 4 from J; bases not matched to a gene: 5. CDR1 and CDR2 from the germline V gene are MGHDK and SYGVNS. The CDR3 DNA reads TGTGCCAGCAGGGAACAGGGGAGTAATGAAAAACTGTTTTTT. It specifies CASREQGSNEKLFF.

J is TRBJ1-5 and V is TRBV19, with 7 bases aligning to TRBD1. CDR3 length: 13 residues. The germline V gene encodes CDR1 LNHDA and CDR2 SQIVND (reference sequence). With V trimmed by 4 bases and J by 12 bases, 9 bases remained unmatched. The CDR3 DNA sequence: TGTGCCAGTAGTACAGAAAACAGGGGCCGCCAGCATTTT. It codes for CASSTENRGRQHF.

The gene calls are TRBV6-5 and TRBJ1-1, with a possible D match to TRBD1 (6 bases). Between the trimmed V and J ends, which lost 6 bases and 4 bases, there was a span of 12 bases. The CDR3 totals 13 residues. CDR1 and CDR2 (germline): MNHEY, SVGAGI. This CDR3 is CASRQGRVTEAFF. Written as DNA, the CDR3 is TGTGCCAGCAGACAGGGTAGGGTCACTGAAGCTTTCTTT.

This clone was recorded a few times. The chain carries TRBV27 and TRBJ2-3, with 7 bases fitting TRBD1. The CDR3 has 15 residues. Per germline, CDR1 MNHEY and CDR2 SMNVEV (reference sequence). V was clipped by 5 bases and J by 3 bases; unmatched bases: 8. The CDR3 region is CASSRDRVRTDTQYF. CDR3 sequence (DNA): TGTGCCAGCAGTCGCGACAGGGTGAGAACAGATACGCAGTATTTT.

The V and J genes are TRBV11-2 and TRBJ2-7, with a tentative D call TRBD2 (6 bases). CDR1 is SGHAT, CDR2 FQNNGV, per germline. Trimming took off 5 bases at V and 0 bases at J, with 11 bases between the two ends. The CDR3 sequence is 14 residues long. The CDR3 region is CASSGGGSSYEQYF. The CDR3 bases are TGTGCCAGCAGCGGGGGAGGAAGCTCCTACGAGCAGTACTTC.

The CDR3 DNA reads as TGTGCCAGCAGCGTAGGGCATGCTAACACTGAAGCTTTCTTT. Translated, it gives CASSVGHANTEAFF. The V and J genes are TRBV9 and TRBJ1-1; D is undetermined. V shed 0 bases and J shed 2 bases, with 8 bases lying between them. Per the germline V gene, CDR1 is SGDLS and CDR2 is YYNGEE. The CDR3 is 14 amino acids. The full variable domain, rest sourced from reference TRBV9 and TRBJ1-1, is DSGVTQTPKHLITATGQRVTLRCSPRSGDLSVYWYQQSLDQGLQFLIQYYNGEERAKGNILERFSAQQFPDLHSELNLSSLELGDSALYFCASSVGHANTEAFFGQGTRLTVV.

This clone showed up just once. CDR3 sequence: CASSLESRLQETQYF. Here the CDR3 DNA reads TGTGCCAGCAGCTTGGAGTCTCGGTTACAAGAGACCCAGTACTTC. The gene calls are TRBV5-4 and TRBJ2-5; no clear D gene. Germline CDR1 is SGHNT and CDR2 is YYREEE (reference sequence). V dropped 0 bases and J dropped 2 bases, with 11 bases sitting between them. CDR3 length equals 15 residues.

In its sample, this clone was seen once. The DNA for the CDR3 is TGTGCCAGCAGTTCTAGCTTTTCCTACGAGCAGTACTTC. Protein: CASSSSFSYEQYF. The chain combines TRBV12-3 or TRBV12-4 with TRBJ2-7, with D possibly TRBD2 on 5 matching bases. The CDR3 spans 13 residues. Trimming stripped 4 bases from V and 1 base from J, with 8 bases between.

V and J are TRBV10-2 and TRBJ1-1; D not certain. CDR1 and CDR2 from the germline V gene are WSHSY and SAAADI. The CDR3 runs 15 residues. V lost 0 bases, J lost 0 bases, and 8 bases lay in between. CDR3 sequence reads: CASSESFGVNTEAFF. CDR3 in DNA: TGCGCCAGCAGTGAGTCATTCGGAGTGAACACTGAAGCTTTCTTT.

This clone was seen only a few times. The chain joins TRBV2 to TRBJ1-1, with D unresolved. The CDR3 loop spans 12 amino acids. Germline V lookup: CDR1 SNHLY, CDR2 FYNNEI. V was clipped by 6 bases and J by 1 base, with 6 bases between them. Here the CDR3 DNA reads TGTGCCAGCAGACAGTGGAACACTGAAGCTTTCTTT. Translation: CASRQWNTEAFF.

V and J are TRBV7-9 and TRBJ2-3; 8 nucleotides align to TRBD2. V gave up 2 bases and J gave up 4 bases; unmatched junction bases: 8. The CDR3 contains 16 residues. Germline loops: CDR1 SEHNR, CDR2 FQNEAQ (reference sequence). CDR3 nucleotides: TGTGCCAGCAGCTTACGGCGGGGGGATGGGGCAGATACGCAGTATTTT. Residues: CASSLRRGDGADTQYF.

This clone was seen a single time. The V gene is TRBV21-1, the J gene TRBJ1-4. TRBV21-1 is described as a pseudogene. The length of the CDR3 is 14 residues. The CDR3 DNA follows: TGTGCCAGCAGCAGGGAGAGTGCTAATGAAAAACTGTTTTTT. Amino acid sequence: CASSRESANEKLFF.

This chain joins TRBV27 and TRBJ2-7, with D tentatively TRBD2 (6 bases). The germline V gene has CDR1 MNHEY and CDR2 SMNVEV (reference sequence). V was cut by 0 bases and J by 6 bases, with 15 bases left in between. The CDR3 spans 15 residues. The CDR3 sequence: CASSLSWRGGSEQYF. The CDR3 DNA is TGTGCCAGCAGTTTATCATGGAGGGGAGGCAGCGAGCAGTACTTC.

This clone is a singleton in its sample. This chain uses TRBV7-9 with TRBJ2-7; 8 nucleotides line up with TRBD1. The junction had 2 bases not matched to a gene; V was cut back by 3 bases and J by 1 base. CDR3 length: 14 amino acids. Germline V gene sequence: CDR1 SEHNR, CDR2 FQNEAQ (reference sequence). The chain's CDR3 is CASSFDRGSYEQYF. The DNA for the CDR3 is TGTGCCAGCAGCTTTGACAGGGGTTCCTACGAGCAGTACTTC.

V is TRBV5-6 and J is TRBJ2-2; 10 bases fit TRBD2. This CDR3 is 16 amino acids long. V trimming: 0 bases; J trimming: 4 bases; junction bases outside the gene matches: 3. The germline gives CDR1 SGHDT, CDR2 YYEEEE. This CDR3 reads CASSLDASGSTGELFF. CDR3 DNA sequence: TGTGCCAGCAGCTTGGATGCTAGCGGGAGCACCGGGGAGCTGTTTTTT.

The rearrangement joins TRBV6-5 to TRBJ2-1; 8 bases fit TRBD1. The CDR3 contains 14 residues. The V segment lost 11 bases and the J segment 5 bases; nucleotides outside the gene matches: 11. Germline loops: CDR1 MNHEY, CDR2 SVGAGI. The CDR3 DNA is TGTGCCGCTAAGGTGACAGGGGTTGACAATGAGCAGTTCTTC. It is translated as CAAKVTGVDNEQFF.

The gene calls are TRBV6-5 and TRBJ1-2; a possible D gene is TRBD1 (5 bases). Germline-derived CDR1 and CDR2 are MNHEY and SVGAGI. Trimming removed 5 bases at V and 0 bases at J, with 10 bases between. This CDR3 spans 14 amino acids. CDR3 sequence: CASSTQVTNYGYTF. Here the CDR3 DNA reads TGTGCCAGCAGTACACAGGTTACTAACTATGGCTACACCTTC.

V usage is TRBV10-3 and J usage is TRBJ2-3, with 8 bases matching TRBD2. This CDR3 region has 17 residues. Losses at the gene ends were 0 bases for V and 3 bases for J; bases not matched to a gene: 8. Germline values: CDR1 ENHRY, CDR2 SYGVKD. The CDR3 coding sequence is TGTGCCATCAGTGAGTCCTCCACTAGCGGAACAACAGATACGCAGTATTTT. Residues: CAISESSTSGTTDTQYF.

The rearrangement links TRBV7-9 to TRBJ2-2; 8 bases are shared with TRBD1. Unmatched junction bases numbered 8, after V lost 10 bases and J lost 1 base. The germline gives CDR1 SEHNR, CDR2 FQNEAQ (reference sequence). This CDR3 spans 15 amino acids. The chain's CDR3 is CANPTGGVNTGELFF. The CDR3 bases are TGTGCCAACCCTACAGGGGGAGTGAACACCGGGGAGCTGTTTTTT. The full variable domain, with the rest looked up from reference TRBV7-9 and TRBJ2-2, is DTGVSQNPRHKITKRGQNVTFRCDPISEHNRLYWYRQTLGQGPEFLTYFQNEAQLEKSRLLSDRFSAERPKGSFSTLEIQRTEQGDSAMYLCANPTGGVNTGELFFGEGSRLTVL.

The chain couples TRBV6-6 to TRBJ2-7; maybe TRBD1 (6 bases). From germline, CDR1 is MNHNY and CDR2 SVGAGI (reference sequence). V gave up 0 bases and J gave up 2 bases, with 14 bases separating them. The CDR3 spans 16 residues. The CDR3 bases are TGTGCCAGCAGTTACTCTGGGGCAGGGGCTCCCTACGAGCAGTACTTC. Amino acids: CASSYSGAGAPYEQYF.